Described below is a single T cell receptor beta chain sequence and its context. This sample stems from a study of shared clonotypes between healthy human individuals. Naive CD8 cells, CD45RO-negative and positively selected for CCR7, excluded terminally differentiated effector memory CD45RA+ cells. Sequencing was performed with immunoSEQ multiplex PCR; in TCRdb, only in-frame clones are kept and a portion is missing. The data show some 1,900,000 clones, with about 95% seen just once and roughly 1.2% held by the top ten. Between the trimmed V and J ends, which lost 7 bases and 11 bases, there was a span of 14 bases. There are 11 residues in the CDR3. Per the germline V gene, CDR1 is LNHDA and CDR2 is SQIVND (reference sequence).

Sequencing was carried out using naive CD8+ T cells sorted from blood. The chain has TRBV19 and TRBJ1-1, with D possibly being TRBD1 (6 bases). The sequence was collected from a man aged 18 to 29 in good health. CDR3 in DNA: TGTGCCAGTATCCTAAGGGGGGCGGCTTTCTTT. Translation gives CASILRGAAFF. Combining the CDR3 with reference TRBV19 and TRBJ1-1 gives the whole variable domain DGGITQSPKYLFRKEGQNVTLSCEQNLNHDAMYWYRQDPGQGLRLIYYSQIVNDFQKGDIAEGYSVSREKKESFPLTVTSAQKNPTAFYLCASILRGAAFFGQGTRLTVV.